The clone carrying this TCR beta chain showed up many times. The antigen remains undetermined. These data originate in a study of CD8+CD57+ T cells in acquired aplastic anemia. Study overall: Average DNA yield from sorted CD4+ and CD8+ cells was approximately 3 ug. Broader study findings: Patients and controls shared 25 to 35 CD8+ CDR3 sequences, highly expressed in patients. Patient and control CD8+ Simpson's diversity was not significantly different.

For CDR3 and TCR beta VDJ profiling, genomic DNA was the template used. TCRdb re-analysed the reads in MiXCR, keeping a single row per CDR3 protein. The sample has around 430,000 distinct CDR3 sequences, roughly a third seen once. V dropped 4 bases and J dropped 3 bases, with 19 bases sitting between them. The CDR3 covers 16 residues. Germline V gene data show CDR1 as SGHAT and CDR2 as FQDESV (reference sequence). For sequencing, patients were chosen who had shown expansion of CD8+CD57+ cells by flow cytometry. All patients were therapy-naive when blood was sampled. The clonotype was recovered from a human donor with aplastic anemia. Sample: sorted CD4+, CD8+, or CD8+CD57+ T cells (not recorded which) from PBMCs. The chain is built from TRBV11-1 and TRBJ2-7; D call uncertain. CDR3 DNA sequence: TGTGCCAGCAGCTCCGTCGCAGTAGTTCGGATCTACGAGCAGTACTTC. Translation gives CASSSVAVVRIYEQYF.